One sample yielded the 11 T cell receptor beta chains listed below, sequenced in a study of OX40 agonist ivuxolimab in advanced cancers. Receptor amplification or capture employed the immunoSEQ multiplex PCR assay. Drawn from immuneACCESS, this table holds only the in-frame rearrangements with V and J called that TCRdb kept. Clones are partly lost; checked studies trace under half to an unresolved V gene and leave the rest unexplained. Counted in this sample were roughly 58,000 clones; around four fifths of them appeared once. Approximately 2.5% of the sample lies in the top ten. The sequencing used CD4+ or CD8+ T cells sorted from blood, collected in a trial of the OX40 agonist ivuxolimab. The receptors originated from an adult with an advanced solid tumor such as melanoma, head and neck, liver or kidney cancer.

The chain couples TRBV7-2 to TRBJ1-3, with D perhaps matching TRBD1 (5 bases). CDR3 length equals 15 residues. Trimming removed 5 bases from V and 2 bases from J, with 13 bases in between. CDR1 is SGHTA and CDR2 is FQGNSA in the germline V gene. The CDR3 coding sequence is TGTGCCAGCAGCCCCTGGGGGACGGCTGGAAACACCATATATTTT. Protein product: CASSPWGTAGNTIYF.

The CDR3 reads CAWSFTLFTDTQYF. The DNA for the CDR3 is TGTGCCTGGAGTTTCACCCTATTCACAGATACGCAGTATTTT. The chain links TRBV30 to TRBJ2-3, with no clear D. The CDR3 runs 14 residues. Germline values: CDR1 GTSNPN, CDR2 SVGIG (reference sequence). V was shortened by 2 bases and J by 2 bases, with 11 bases between the two germline ends.

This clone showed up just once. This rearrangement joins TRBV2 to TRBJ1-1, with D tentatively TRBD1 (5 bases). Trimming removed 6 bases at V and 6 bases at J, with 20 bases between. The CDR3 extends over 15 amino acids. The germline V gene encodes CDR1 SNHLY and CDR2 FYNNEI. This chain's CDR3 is CASRRRQGGSAEAFF. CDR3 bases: TGTGCCAGCAGGCGGAGGCAGGGTGGATCCGCTGAAGCTTTCTTT.

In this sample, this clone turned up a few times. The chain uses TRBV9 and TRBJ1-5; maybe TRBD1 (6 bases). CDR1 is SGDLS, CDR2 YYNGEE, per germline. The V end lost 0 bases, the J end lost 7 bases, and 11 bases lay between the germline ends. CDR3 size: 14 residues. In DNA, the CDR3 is TGTGCCAGCAGCGTAGACAGGGCTCGACAGCCCCAGCATTTT. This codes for CASSVDRARQPQHF.

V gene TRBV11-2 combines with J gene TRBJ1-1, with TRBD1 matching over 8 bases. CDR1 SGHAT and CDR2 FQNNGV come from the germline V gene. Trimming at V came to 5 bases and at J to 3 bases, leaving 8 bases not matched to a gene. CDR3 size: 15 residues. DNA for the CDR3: TGTGCCAGCAGCCTAATACAGGGGGGGCACACTGAAGCTTTCTTT. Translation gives CASSLIQGGHTEAFF.

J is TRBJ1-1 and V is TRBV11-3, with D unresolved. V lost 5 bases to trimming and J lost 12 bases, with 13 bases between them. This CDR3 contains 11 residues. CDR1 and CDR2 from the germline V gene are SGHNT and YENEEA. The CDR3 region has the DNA TGTGCCAGCAGCCGGGAGGAGGGAACTTTCTTT. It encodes CASSREEGTFF.

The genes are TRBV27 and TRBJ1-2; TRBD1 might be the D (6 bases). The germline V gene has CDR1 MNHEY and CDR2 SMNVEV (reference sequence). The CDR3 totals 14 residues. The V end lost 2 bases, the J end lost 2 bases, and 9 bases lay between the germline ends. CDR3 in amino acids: CASSLGGGNYGYTF. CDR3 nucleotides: TGTGCCAGCAGTTTAGGGGGGGGCAACTATGGCTACACCTTC.

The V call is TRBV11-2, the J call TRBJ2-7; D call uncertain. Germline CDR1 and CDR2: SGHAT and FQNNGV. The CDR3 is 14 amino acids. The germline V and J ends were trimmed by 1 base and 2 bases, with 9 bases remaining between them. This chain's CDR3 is CASSLGYNTYEQYF. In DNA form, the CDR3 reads TGTGCCAGCAGCTTAGGGTACAACACCTACGAGCAGTACTTC.

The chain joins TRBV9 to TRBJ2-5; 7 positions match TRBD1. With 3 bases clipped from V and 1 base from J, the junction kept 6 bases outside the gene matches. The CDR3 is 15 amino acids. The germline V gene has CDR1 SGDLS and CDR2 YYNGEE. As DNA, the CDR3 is TGTGCCAGCAGCGCGGGGACAGAAACCCAAGAGACCCAGTACTTC. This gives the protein CASSAGTETQETQYF. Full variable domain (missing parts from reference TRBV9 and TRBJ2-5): DSGVTQTPKHLITATGQRVTLRCSPRSGDLSVYWYQQSLDQGLQFLIQYYNGEERAKGNILERFSAQQFPDLHSELNLSSLELGDSALYFCASSAGTETQETQYFGPGTRLLVL.

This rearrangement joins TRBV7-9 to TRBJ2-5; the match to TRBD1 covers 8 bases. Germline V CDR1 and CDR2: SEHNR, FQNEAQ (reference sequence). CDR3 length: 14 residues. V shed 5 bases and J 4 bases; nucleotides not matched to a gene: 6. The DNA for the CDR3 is TGTGCCAGCAGCCTCAGGGGGCTGGGAGAGACCCAGTACTTC. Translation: CASSLRGLGETQYF.

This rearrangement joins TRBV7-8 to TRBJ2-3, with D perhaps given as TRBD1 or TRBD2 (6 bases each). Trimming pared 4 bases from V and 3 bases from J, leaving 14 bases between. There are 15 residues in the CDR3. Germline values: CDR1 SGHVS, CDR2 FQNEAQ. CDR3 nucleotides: TGTGCCAGCAGCTCCCCTGGGGGGCAGACAGATACGCAGTATTTT. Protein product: CASSSPGGQTDTQYF.